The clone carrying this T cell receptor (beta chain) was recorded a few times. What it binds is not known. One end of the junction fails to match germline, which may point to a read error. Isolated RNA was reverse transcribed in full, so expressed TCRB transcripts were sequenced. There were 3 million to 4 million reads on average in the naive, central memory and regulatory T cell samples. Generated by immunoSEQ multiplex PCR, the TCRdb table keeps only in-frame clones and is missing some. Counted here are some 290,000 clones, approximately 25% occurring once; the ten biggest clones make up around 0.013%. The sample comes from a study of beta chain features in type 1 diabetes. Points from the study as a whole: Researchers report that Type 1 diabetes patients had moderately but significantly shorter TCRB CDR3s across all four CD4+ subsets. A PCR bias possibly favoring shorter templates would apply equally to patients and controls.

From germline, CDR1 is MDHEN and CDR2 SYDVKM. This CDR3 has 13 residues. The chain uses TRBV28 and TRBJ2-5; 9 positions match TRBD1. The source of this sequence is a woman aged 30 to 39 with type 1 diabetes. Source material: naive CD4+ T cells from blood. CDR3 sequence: CASSLSQDRGLDF. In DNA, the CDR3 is TGTGCCAGCAGTTTATCTCAGGACAGGGGCCTCGACTTC.